The 6 T cell receptor beta chains listed next were all sequenced from one sample in a study of Graves' ophthalmopathy and Graves' hyperthyroidism. Amplification of the TCR beta CDR3 regions used RNA transcripts (as template). The library came from an HTBI-primed first-round RT-PCR and a second-round multiplex PCR. TCRdb re-derived calls from the multiplex PCR reads in MiXCR, one entry per CDR3 protein. The data hold some 350,000 distinct CDR3 sequences, with about 15% observed a single time. Sequenced input: peripheral blood. Receptors were obtained from an adult woman with stable Graves' hyperthyroidism.

This clonotype showed up many times. The V and J genes are TRBV6-1 and TRBJ1-1, with D unclear. Between the trimmed V and J ends, which lost 6 bases and 4 bases, there was a span of 12 bases. The CDR3 contains 13 residues. The germline CDR1 and CDR2 sequences are MNHNS and SASEGT. In DNA form, the CDR3 reads TGTGCCAGCAGCTCCACCTGGAGCACTGAAGCTTTCTTT. Its translation: CASSSTWSTEAFF.

This clonotype occurred many times. The chain recombines TRBV27 with TRBJ2-7; 8 bases map to TRBD2. Germline V lookup: CDR1 MNHEY, CDR2 SMNVEV (reference sequence). Losses at the gene ends were 5 bases for V and 7 bases for J; bases not matched to a gene: 10. This CDR3 comprises 14 residues. The CDR3 protein is CASSRGTSQWEQYF. For the CDR3, the DNA is TGTGCCAGCAGTCGCGGGACTAGTCAGTGGGAGCAGTACTTC.

This clonotype was detected ten times or more. The V call is TRBV6-5, the J call TRBJ2-5; 12 bases line up with TRBD2. The germline gives CDR1 MNHEY, CDR2 SVGAGI. The CDR3 runs 16 residues. The ends lost 4 bases at V and 0 bases at J; junction bases unmatched: 3. The CDR3 loop is CASSFLAGGNQETQYF. CDR3 in DNA: TGTGCCAGCAGTTTTCTAGCGGGAGGGAACCAAGAGACCCAGTACTTC.

This clonotype has a count of ten or more. V is TRBV28 and J is TRBJ2-6; D ambiguous. CDR1 and CDR2 from the germline V gene are MDHEN and SYDVKM. This CDR3 spans 16 amino acids. The V end lost 3 bases, the J end lost 0 bases, and 9 bases lay between the germline ends. CDR3 DNA sequence: TGTGCCAGCAGTTTTAGGGTGGTCTCTGGGGCCAACGTCCTGACTTTC. Amino acids: CASSFRVVSGANVLTF.

This clonotype occurred many times. The chain recombines TRBV12-3 or TRBV12-4 with TRBJ1-2; D uncertain. V was trimmed by 3 bases and J by 6 bases, leaving 14 bases between them. The CDR3 spans 14 residues. This CDR3 is CASSFRVTLNGYTF. CDR3 coding DNA: TGTGCCAGCAGTTTCAGAGTCACTCTGAATGGCTACACCTTC.

This clonotype appeared a single time. V and J are TRBV19 and TRBJ1-4; D call uncertain. The germline V gene has CDR1 LNHDA and CDR2 SQIVND (reference sequence). V was shortened by 5 bases and J by 3 bases, with 10 bases between the two germline ends. The CDR3 is 14 amino acids. The CDR3 reads CASSGSGPNEKLFF. The CDR3 DNA sequence: TGTGCCAGTAGTGGGAGCGGGCCTAATGAAAAACTGTTTTTT.